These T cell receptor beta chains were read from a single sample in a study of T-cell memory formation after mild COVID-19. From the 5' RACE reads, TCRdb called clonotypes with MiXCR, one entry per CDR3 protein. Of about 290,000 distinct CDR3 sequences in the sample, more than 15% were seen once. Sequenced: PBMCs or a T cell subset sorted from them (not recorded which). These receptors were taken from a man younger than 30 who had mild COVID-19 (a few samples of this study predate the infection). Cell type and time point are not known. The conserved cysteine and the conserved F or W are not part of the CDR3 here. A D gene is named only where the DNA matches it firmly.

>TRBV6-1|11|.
ASVTGADTEAF
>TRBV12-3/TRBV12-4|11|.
ASSLGTNYGYT
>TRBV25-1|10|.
ASRGVGETQY
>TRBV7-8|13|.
ASSLVRIPNYGYT
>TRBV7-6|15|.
ASSLRDGVSGANVLT
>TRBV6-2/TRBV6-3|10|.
ASSFPEETQY
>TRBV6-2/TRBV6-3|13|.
ASSYLEPLNTEAF
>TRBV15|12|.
ATSRTGGTDTQY
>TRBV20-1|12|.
SASPPGGGYGYT
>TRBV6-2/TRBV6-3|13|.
ASSYLPGRDQPQH
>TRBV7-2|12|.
ASSWTTGSGLAF
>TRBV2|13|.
ASSVQPQNNYGYT
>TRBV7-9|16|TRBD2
ASSDSGTSGRYQETQY
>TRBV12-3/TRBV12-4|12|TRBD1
ASTGTGDFEKLF
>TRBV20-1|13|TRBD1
SARGGTGLRQPQH
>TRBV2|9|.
ASSERNTQY
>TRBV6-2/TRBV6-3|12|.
ASSSVGRVTEAF
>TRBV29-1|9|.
SVELGYGYT
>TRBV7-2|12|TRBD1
ASTPNRGGYGYT
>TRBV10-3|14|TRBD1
AISEPGQGLSYGYT
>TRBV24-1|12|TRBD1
ATSRDRGFDEQF
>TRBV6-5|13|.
ASRGTGTMNTEAF
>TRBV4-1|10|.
ASSQGASEQY
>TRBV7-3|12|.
ASSLTGGNTEAF
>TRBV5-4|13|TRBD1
ASSSDRVEGETQY
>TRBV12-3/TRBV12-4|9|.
ASSYTYGYT
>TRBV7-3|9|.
ASFSADEQY
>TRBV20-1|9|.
SASPGDGYT
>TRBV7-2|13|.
ASSSRAGHTDTQY
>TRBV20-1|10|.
SARRQYTEAF
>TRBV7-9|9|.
ASSYVWGYT
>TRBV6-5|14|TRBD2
ASSRLAISAQLGVF
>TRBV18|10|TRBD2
ASSLRGTEEF
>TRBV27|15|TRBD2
ASSYLAGGRGRETQY
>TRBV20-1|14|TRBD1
SASTPGTGSHHEQF
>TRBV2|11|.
ASTPVGDQTQH
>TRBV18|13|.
ASSSRGPSTDTQY
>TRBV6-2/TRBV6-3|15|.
ASSEKWPSLPYNEQF
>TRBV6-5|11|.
ASSYFRGGEAF
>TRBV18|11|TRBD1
ASSPDRANEQF
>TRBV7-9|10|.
ASSPLVAEAF
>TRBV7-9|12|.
ASSLYGKNTEAF
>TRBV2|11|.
ASKAQGNYEQY
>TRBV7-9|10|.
ASSSNNQPQH
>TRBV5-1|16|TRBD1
ASSPRQGKASGANVLT
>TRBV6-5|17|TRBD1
ASSYSAGTGGGWDNEQF
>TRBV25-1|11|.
ASPDRSNTEAF
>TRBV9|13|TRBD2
ASSQGLAPHNEQF
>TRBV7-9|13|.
ASSSGQRSWETQY
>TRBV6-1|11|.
ASSEFGGSPLH
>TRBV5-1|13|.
ASSLVARSTDTQY
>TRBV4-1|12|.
ASSPISGIGEQY